What follows are 26 T cell receptor beta chains derived from one specimen sequenced in a study of blood T cells in healthy people across ages. The second PCR ran roughly 7 to 12 cycles with a sample-barcoded 5' primer and J-beta primers. TCRdb itself ran the 5' RACE reads through MiXCR, one entry per CDR3 protein. Here the sample spans more than 900,000 distinct CDR3 sequences, approximately 32% being singletons. These data were likewise used in another study, on T cells of mothers and their children.

The sequenced sample consisted of blood. These receptors were obtained from a middle-aged woman in good health.

This clonotype was detected ten times or more. This rearrangement joins TRBV28 to TRBJ2-7; D remains ambiguous. Germline values: CDR1 MDHEN, CDR2 SYDVKM. CDR3 length: 16 amino acids. Trimming shortened V by 1 base and J by 0 bases, and 13 bases separated the two germline ends. The CDR3 reads CASSLLVGASSYEQYF. The DNA for the CDR3 is TGTGCCAGCAGTTTATTGGTAGGCGCCAGCTCCTACGAGCAGTACTTC.

This clonotype was picked up a small number of times. A much more abundant neighbour one base away suggests this may be a read error. DNA for the CDR3: TGTGCCAGCAGCACATCTAGGGACGTAAGAGGTAGCAATCAGCCCCAGCATTTT. Translating gives CASSTSRDVRGSNQPQHF. V is TRBV2 and J is TRBJ1-5; possibly TRBD1 for D (5 bases). The CDR3 length is 18 residues. Germline CDR1 and CDR2: SNHLY and FYNNEI. The germline V and J ends were trimmed by 6 bases and 0 bases, with 21 bases remaining between them.

This clonotype occurred many times. The rearrangement links TRBV5-1 to TRBJ2-1; TRBD1 matches at 8 bases. The trim removed 4 bases at V and 2 bases at J, leaving 5 bases unmatched. Germline V gene lookup returns CDR1 SGHRS and CDR2 YFSETQ. CDR3 size: 15 residues. CDR3 residues: CASSRGGQAYNEQFF. CDR3 coding DNA: TGCGCCAGCAGCCGAGGGGGACAGGCCTACAATGAGCAGTTCTTC.

The chain is built from TRBV11-2 and TRBJ1-4; perhaps TRBD1 as D (5 bases). The CDR3 length is 15 residues. Trimming cost V 5 bases and J 4 bases, with 14 bases left between them. Germline V gives CDR1 SGHAT, CDR2 FQNNGV. CDR3 DNA: TGTGCCAGCAGCACGATCAGGGTGGATAATGAAAAACTGTTTTTT. Translation: CASSTIRVDNEKLFF.

This clonotype was seen a handful of times. The chain couples TRBV29-1 to TRBJ2-1; D is possibly TRBD2 (6 bases). The CDR3 has 16 amino acids. V was trimmed by 0 bases and J by 1 base, leaving 13 bases between them. Germline CDR1 is SQVTM and CDR2 is ANQGSEA. CDR3 bases: TGCAGCGTTGAAGATCTAGCGCTAGGGTCCTACAATGAGCAGTTCTTC. Translated, it gives CSVEDLALGSYNEQFF.

In its sample, this clonotype was seen a few times. J is TRBJ1-2 and V is TRBV27, with TRBD1 matching 10 bases. J was trimmed by 7 bases and V by 4 bases; bases with no gene match: 12. Germline V CDR1 and CDR2: MNHEY, SMNVEV (reference sequence). The CDR3 totals 16 residues. CDR3 sequence (DNA): TGTGCCAGCAGTTCGTCCCGGGACAGGGGCCGGGCTGGCTACACCTTC. This encodes CASSSSRDRGRAGYTF.

This clonotype was counted many times. The genes are TRBV7-2 and TRBJ2-7; D is possibly TRBD2 (6 bases). The germline V and J ends were trimmed by 5 bases and 2 bases, with 16 bases remaining between them. CDR3 size: 15 residues. Per the germline V gene, CDR1 is SGHTA and CDR2 is FQGNSA. CDR3 region: CASSLSGGRAYEQYF. The CDR3 bases are TGTGCCAGCAGCCTCTCCGGGGGTCGGGCCTACGAGCAGTACTTC.

The sample holds many counts of this clonotype. The J gene is TRBJ2-1, the V gene TRBV4-2; 9 bases agree with TRBD2. J lost 6 bases, V lost 4 bases, and 10 bases had no gene match. CDR1 is LGHNA and CDR2 is YNFKEQ in the germline V gene. CDR3 size: 16 residues. CDR3 in amino acids: CASSPLKASGINEQFF. In DNA, the CDR3 is TGTGCCAGCAGCCCCCTCAAGGCTAGCGGGATCAATGAGCAGTTCTTC.

The J gene is TRBJ1-4, the V gene TRBV29-1; 9 bases align to TRBD1. The CDR3 extends over 12 amino acids. In germline, CDR1 is SQVTM, CDR2 ANQGSEA. V was clipped by 6 bases and J by 8 bases; unmatched bases: 4. The CDR3 sequence is CSVTGTGEKLFF. The CDR3 coding sequence is TGCAGCGTGACCGGGACAGGGGAAAAACTGTTTTTT.

Notes on this clonotype: A read error may be the cause here, since a much bigger clone is one base away. The CDR3 reads CASSWEGSGYEQYF. The CDR3, as DNA: TGCGCCAGCAGCTGGGAAGGGAGTGGGTACGAGCAGTACTTC. The chain carries TRBV5-1 and TRBJ2-7; D perhaps matches TRBD2 (5 bases). This CDR3 is built from 14 residues. The V and J ends lost 3 bases and 4 bases respectively, with 14 bases between them. Germline V gene lookup returns CDR1 SGHRS and CDR2 YFSETQ.

This clonotype turned up a few times. The chain employs TRBV5-1 and TRBJ2-7; TRBD2 matches at 8 bases. The germline V gene has CDR1 SGHRS and CDR2 YFSETQ. V gave up 3 bases and J gave up 6 bases; unmatched junction bases: 5. The length of the CDR3 is 13 residues. CDR3 DNA: TGCGCCAGCAGCTACTGGACTAGCACCGAGCAGTACTTC. It encodes CASSYWTSTEQYF. The whole variable domain, filled in from reference TRBV5-1 and TRBJ2-7, reads KAGVTQTPRYLIKTRGQQVTLSCSPISGHRSVSWYQQTPGQGLQFLFEYFSETQRNKGNFPGRFSGRQFSNSRSEMNVSTLELGDSALYLCASSYWTSTEQYFGPGTRLTVT.

A word on this clonotype: One end of the junction varies from germline; a read error may be responsible. This rearrangement joins TRBV12-3 or TRBV12-4 to TRBJ2-4; possibly TRBD2 for D (6 bases). The CDR3 sequence is 14 residues long. The CDR3: CAGSSPGRRDEQYF. CDR3 nucleotides: TGTGCCGGCAGTTCCCCGGGGAGGCGCGATGAGCAGTACTTC.

This clonotype was recorded a few times. V usage is TRBV27 and J usage is TRBJ2-1, with TRBD2 identical over 9 bases. From germline, CDR1 is MNHEY and CDR2 SMNVEV (reference sequence). The CDR3 sequence is 15 residues long. Unmatched junction bases numbered 3, after V lost 4 bases and J lost 2 bases. In DNA form, the CDR3 reads TGTGCCAGCAGTTCACCTAGCGGGGCCTACAATGAGCAGTTCTTC. Its translation: CASSSPSGAYNEQFF.

This clonotype appeared a few times. The rearrangement joins TRBV10-3 to TRBJ2-5; 9 bases map to TRBD1. The CDR3 extends over 13 amino acids. Losses at the gene ends were 7 bases for V and 5 bases for J; bases not matched to a gene: 5. Germline V lookup: CDR1 ENHRY, CDR2 SYGVKD. CDR3: CAINLGTGETQYF. The CDR3 bases are TGTGCCATCAACCTAGGGACAGGGGAGACCCAGTACTTC.

This clonotype was recorded a few times. The V gene is TRBV6-5, the J gene TRBJ2-1; D assignment may be TRBD1 or TRBD2 (5 bases each). The CDR3 extends over 14 amino acids. Per germline, CDR1 MNHEY and CDR2 SVGAGI. V gave up 7 bases and J gave up 2 bases, with 12 bases separating them. The CDR3 nucleotides read TGTGCCAGCACCATGGGACGGCCCTACAATGAGCAGTTCTTC. As protein: CASTMGRPYNEQFF.

The rearrangement links TRBV7-9 to TRBJ2-2, with TRBD2 matching over 7 bases. Germline CDR1 reads SEHNR; CDR2 reads FQNEAQ (reference sequence). After removal of 5 bases from V and 0 bases from J, the junction contained 9 bases not matched to a gene. The length of the CDR3 is 17 residues. This CDR3 is CASSPSRGEANTGELFF. DNA for the CDR3: TGTGCCAGCAGCCCTAGCCGGGGGGAGGCGAACACCGGGGAGCTGTTTTTT.

Only a few counts were recorded for this clonotype. The rearrangement links TRBV7-2 to TRBJ1-2; 9 bases agree with TRBD1. Trimming took 2 bases from V and 2 from J; bases not matched to a gene: 12. There are 18 residues in the CDR3. Germline CDR1 and CDR2: SGHTA and FQGNSA. In nucleotides, the CDR3 is TGTGCCAGCAGCTTACCTTCGACCGGGACAGGGTTGAACTATGGCTACACCTTC. It specifies CASSLPSTGTGLNYGYTF.

J is TRBJ2-5 and V is TRBV2; D is possibly TRBD2 (7 bases). The V end was cut by 6 bases, the J end by 4 bases, with 12 bases between. CDR1 SNHLY and CDR2 FYNNEI come from the germline V gene. The CDR3 runs 13 residues. For the CDR3, the DNA is TGTGCCAGCAGGAGAGGGGGGGGAGAGACCCAGTACTTC. This gives the protein CASRRGGGETQYF.

This clonotype was seen at least ten times. The V call is TRBV6-1, the J call TRBJ1-2; tentatively, D is TRBD1 (6 bases). Germline V CDR1 and CDR2: MNHNS, SASEGT. Deletions cut 5 bases from V and 0 bases from J, with 13 bases between. The CDR3 has 15 residues. The CDR3 DNA follows: TGTGCCAGCAGTATAGGACAGCCCTCTAACTATGGCTACACCTTC. Residues: CASSIGQPSNYGYTF.

This clonotype occurred a few times. The chain combines TRBV4-1 with TRBJ2-5; 8 positions match TRBD1. The J call is uncertain, as TRBJ2-7 better fits the DNA end. The germline gives CDR1 MGHRA, CDR2 YSYEKL. This CDR3 has 16 residues. CDR3 nucleotide sequence: TGCGCCAGCAGCCGAAGCCAGGGGGCGGTTCTTTACGAGCAGTACTTC. Protein: CASSRSQGAVLYEQYF.

This rearrangement joins TRBV11-2 to TRBJ2-3; 13 positions match TRBD2. The trim removed 6 bases at V and 3 bases at J, leaving 3 bases unmatched. CDR1 is SGHAT, CDR2 FQNNGV, per germline. The CDR3 consists of 15 residues. CDR3 residues: CASRGLAGKTDTQYF. CDR3 bases: TGTGCCAGCAGGGGACTAGCGGGGAAGACAGATACGCAGTATTTT.

Remarks on this clonotype: A single base separates this from a much larger clone, so it may be a read error. V is TRBV5-1 and J is TRBJ2-6, with a possible D match to TRBD1 (6 bases). The CDR3 is 16 amino acids. CDR1 SGHRS and CDR2 YFSETQ come from the germline V gene. CDR3 residues: CASGLAGASGANVLTF. The CDR3 DNA reads TGCGCCAGCGGCTTGGCAGGGGCCTCTGGGGCCAACGTCCTGACTTTC. The variable domain in full, completed from reference TRBV5-1 and TRBJ2-6, reads KAGVTQTPRYLIKTRGQQVTLSCSPISGHRSVSWYQQTPGQGLQFLFEYFSETQRNKGNFPGRFSGRQFSNSRSEMNVSTLELGDSALYLCASGLAGASGANVLTFGAGSRLTVL.

The table lists this clonotype with many counts. The chain recombines TRBV20-1 with TRBJ1-3; 7 bases line up with TRBD1. The CDR3 loop spans 14 amino acids. CDR1 is DFQATT, CDR2 SNEGSKA, per germline (reference sequence). V lost 6 bases to trimming and J lost 1 base; unmatched junction nucleotides: 6. CDR3 sequence: CSARDSRSGNTIYF. The DNA of the CDR3 is TGCAGTGCGCGGGACAGCCGTTCTGGAAACACCATATATTTT.

This clonotype was detected only a few times. The chain employs TRBV7-2 and TRBJ1-2; D might be TRBD1 (6 bases). The V end was cut by 5 bases, the J end by 7 bases, with 20 bases between. Germline V gene sequence: CDR1 SGHTA, CDR2 FQGNSA. The CDR3 loop spans 15 amino acids. The CDR3 nucleotides are TGTGCCAGCAGCCCGGACGAGGAGGGGGTGTCTGGCTACACCTTC. It translates to CASSPDEEGVSGYTF. Variable domain in full (rest from reference TRBV7-2 and TRBJ1-2): GAGVSQSPSNKVTEKGKDVELRCDPISGHTALYWYRQSLGQGLEFLIYFQGNSAPDKSGLPSDRFSAERTGGSVSTLTIQRTQQEDSAVYLCASSPDEEGVSGYTFGSGTRLTVV.

About this clonotype: A read error may explain this, as a much larger clone is one base away. This rearrangement joins TRBV4-3 to TRBJ2-3; D gene uncertain. The CDR3 totals 16 residues. Germline V gene data show CDR1 as LGHNA and CDR2 as YSLEER. This CDR3 reads CASSQDWASSADPQYF. The CDR3 bases are TGCGCCAGCAGCCAAGATTGGGCCTCCTCCGCAGATCCGCAGTATTTT.

The chain recombines TRBV20-1 with TRBJ1-2, with D tentatively TRBD1 (5 bases). Between the trimmed V and J ends, which lost 7 bases and 5 bases, there was a span of 11 bases. The CDR3 contains 11 residues. The germline CDR1 and CDR2 sequences are DFQATT and SNEGSKA (reference sequence). In nucleotides, the CDR3 is TGCAGTGGGGGGGTAGGGTATGGCTACACCTTC. This encodes CSGGVGYGYTF.